Included here is one T cell receptor (beta chain) sequence, with context. Its cognate antigen is unknown. The data were taken from a study of shared clonotypes between healthy human individuals. Positively selected for CCR7, the CD45RO-negative cells used as naive CD8 cells excluded terminally differentiated effector memory CD45RA+ cells. Trimming shortened V by 0 bases and J by 0 bases, and 12 bases separated the two germline ends. Germline assignment: CDR1 MNHEY and CDR2 SMNVEV (reference sequence). The CDR3 totals 16 residues. Study-level results: An expected dependence of interdonor clonotype sharing on sequencing depth was noted. Clonotypes not shared had lower generation probabilities than those common to all four donors. It was observed that approximately 5% of naive CD4 clonotypes were shared across four donors.

Only in-frame clones appear in the TCRdb table, and some are missing; sequencing was by immunoSEQ multiplex PCR. The table shows approximately 590,000 clones, with roughly 95% occurring only once. The sequencing sample was made of naive CD8+ T cells sorted from blood. The J gene is TRBJ2-7, the V gene TRBV27; tentative D call: TRBD2 (6 bases). This TCR derives from a woman aged 25-40 years in good health. Here the CDR3 reads CASSLSSAGNSYEQYF. The DNA for the CDR3 is TGTGCCAGCAGTTTATCCTCGGCGGGAAACTCCTACGAGCAGTACTTC.